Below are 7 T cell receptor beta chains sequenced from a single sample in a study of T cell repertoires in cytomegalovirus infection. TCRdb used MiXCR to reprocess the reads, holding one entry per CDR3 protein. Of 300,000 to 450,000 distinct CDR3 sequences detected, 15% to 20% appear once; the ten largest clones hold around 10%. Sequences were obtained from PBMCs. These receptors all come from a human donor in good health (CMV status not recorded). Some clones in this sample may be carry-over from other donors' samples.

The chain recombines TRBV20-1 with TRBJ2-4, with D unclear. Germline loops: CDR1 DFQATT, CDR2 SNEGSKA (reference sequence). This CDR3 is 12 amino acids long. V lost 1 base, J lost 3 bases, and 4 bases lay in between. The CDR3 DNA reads TGCAGTGCTAGAGGGGGCAAAAACATTCAGTACTTC. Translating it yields CSARGGKNIQYF.

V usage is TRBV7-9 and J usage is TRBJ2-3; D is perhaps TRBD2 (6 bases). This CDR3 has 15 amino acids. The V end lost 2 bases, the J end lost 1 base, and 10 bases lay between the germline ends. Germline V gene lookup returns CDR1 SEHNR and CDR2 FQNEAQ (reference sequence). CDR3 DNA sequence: TGTGCCAGCAGCTTATCTAGCGCCCGCACAGATACGCAGTATTTT. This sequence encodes CASSLSSARTDTQYF. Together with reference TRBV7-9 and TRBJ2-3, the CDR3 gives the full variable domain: DTGVSQNPRHKITKRGQNVTFRCDPISEHNRLYWYRQTLGQGPEFLTYFQNEAQLEKSRLLSDRFSAERPKGSFSTLEIQRTEQGDSAMYLCASSLSSARTDTQYFGPGTRLTVL.

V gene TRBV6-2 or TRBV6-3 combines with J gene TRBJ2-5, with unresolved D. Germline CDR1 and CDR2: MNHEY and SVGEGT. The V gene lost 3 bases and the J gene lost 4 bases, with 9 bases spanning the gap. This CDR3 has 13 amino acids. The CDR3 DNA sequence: TGTGCCAGCAGTTATTTCACGCGAGAGACCCAGTACTTC. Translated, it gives CASSYFTRETQYF.

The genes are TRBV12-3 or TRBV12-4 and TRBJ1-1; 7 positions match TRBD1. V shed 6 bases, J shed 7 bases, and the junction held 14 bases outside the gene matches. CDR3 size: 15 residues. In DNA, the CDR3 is TGTGCCAGCAGCCCCGGACAGGCGGTTCTGGGTGAAGCTTTCTTT. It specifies CASSPGQAVLGEAFF.

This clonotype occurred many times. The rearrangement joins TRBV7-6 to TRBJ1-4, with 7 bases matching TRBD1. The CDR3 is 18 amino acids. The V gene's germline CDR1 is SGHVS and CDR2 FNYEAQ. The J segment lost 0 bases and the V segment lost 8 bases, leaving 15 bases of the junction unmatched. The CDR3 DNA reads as TGTGCCAGCGGAGGCGGGACAGATGCACCTCCAACTAATGAAAAACTGTTTTTT. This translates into CASGGGTDAPPTNEKLFF.

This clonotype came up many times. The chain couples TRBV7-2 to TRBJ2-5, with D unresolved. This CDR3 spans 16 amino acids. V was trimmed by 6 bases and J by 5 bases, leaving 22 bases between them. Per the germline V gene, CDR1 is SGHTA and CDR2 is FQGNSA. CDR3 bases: TGTGCCAGCAGTTTGATCCCGGTCCGTCCCCCCGAGACCCAGTACTTC. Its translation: CASSLIPVRPPETQYF. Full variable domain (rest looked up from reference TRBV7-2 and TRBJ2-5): GAGVSQSPSNKVTEKGKDVELRCDPISGHTALYWYRQSLGQGLEFLIYFQGNSAPDKSGLPSDRFSAERTGGSVSTLTIQRTQQEDSAVYLCASSLIPVRPPETQYFGPGTRLLVL.

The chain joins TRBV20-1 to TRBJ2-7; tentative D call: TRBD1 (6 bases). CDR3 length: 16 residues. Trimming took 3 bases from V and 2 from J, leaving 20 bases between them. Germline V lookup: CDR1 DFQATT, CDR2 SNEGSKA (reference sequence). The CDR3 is CSASPPPTGTTYEQYF. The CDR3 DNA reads TGCAGTGCTAGCCCCCCCCCGACAGGAACTACCTACGAGCAGTACTTC.